A single sample gave rise to the 7 T cell receptor beta chains below, sequenced in a study of cytomegalovirus exposure and HLA in healthy donors. The PCR was carried out with 60 Vbeta primers and 13 Jbeta primers. Clones were sequenced by immunoSEQ multiplex PCR, and TCRdb holds only the in-frame ones, with some missing. Of under 150,000 clones in the sample, 76% were seen once. Material: PBMCs. Receptor source: a man between 18 and 35 years old in good health and CMV-seronegative.

The V call is TRBV27, the J call TRBJ2-6; 7 bases match TRBD2. CDR1 is MNHEY and CDR2 is SMNVEV in the germline V gene (reference sequence). This CDR3 has 18 residues. V trimming: 7 bases; J trimming: 3 bases; junction bases outside the gene matches: 15. CDR3 residues: CASKDLMGGVYGANVLTF. The DNA for the CDR3 is TGTGCCAGCAAGGACCTCATGGGGGGGGTATATGGGGCCAACGTCCTGACTTTC.

A single count supports this clone. The chain carries TRBV19 and TRBJ2-7; 8 bases fit TRBD1. The length of the CDR3 is 14 residues. J was trimmed by 3 bases and V by 4 bases; bases with no gene match: 5. Germline assignment: CDR1 LNHDA and CDR2 SQIVND (reference sequence). The CDR3, as DNA: TGTGCCAGTAGTACCCAGGGGGCTATCTACGAGCAGTACTTC. Translated: CASSTQGAIYEQYF.

The chain has TRBV15 and TRBJ2-7; TRBD1 matches 8 bases. The V gene's germline CDR1 is LNHNV and CDR2 YYDKDF (reference sequence). Germline trimming cut 5 bases from V and 4 bases from J; bases unmatched to any gene: 4. The CDR3 extends over 13 amino acids. CDR3 in amino acids: CATSRTGGYEQYF. CDR3 DNA: TGTGCCACCAGCCGTACAGGGGGTTACGAGCAGTACTTC.

The rearrangement joins TRBV4-1 to TRBJ1-1; no firm D call. CDR3 length equals 14 residues. Trimming removed 2 bases from V and 2 bases from J, with 9 bases in between. The germline V gene encodes CDR1 MGHRA and CDR2 YSYEKL. The chain's CDR3 is CASSQSWTNTEAFF. In nucleotides, the CDR3 is TGCGCCAGCAGCCAATCTTGGACTAACACTGAAGCTTTCTTT.

The sample holds a few counts of this clone. The rearrangement uses TRBV7-9 and TRBJ2-3; TRBD2 agrees at 10 bases. This CDR3 contains 17 residues. The V segment lost 4 bases and the J segment 2 bases; nucleotides outside the gene matches: 9. In germline, CDR1 is SEHNR, CDR2 FQNEAQ (reference sequence). This CDR3 reads CASSSLGLAGATDTQYF. The CDR3 bases are TGTGCCAGCAGCTCCCTCGGGCTAGCGGGAGCCACAGATACGCAGTATTTT. The complete variable domain, with remaining parts taken from reference TRBV7-9 and TRBJ2-3, reads DTGVSQNPRHKITKRGQNVTFRCDPISEHNRLYWYRQTLGQGPEFLTYFQNEAQLEKSRLLSDRFSAERPKGSFSTLEIQRTEQGDSAMYLCASSSLGLAGATDTQYFGPGTRLTVL.

The chain combines TRBV27 with TRBJ2-7; TRBD2 matches at 7 bases. From germline, CDR1 is MNHEY and CDR2 SMNVEV (reference sequence). Unmatched junction bases numbered 5, after V lost 3 bases and J lost 0 bases. The CDR3 consists of 15 residues. CDR3 in DNA: TGTGCCAGCAGTTTTGAGGGAGGGCCCTCCTACGAGCAGTACTTC. This translates into CASSFEGGPSYEQYF.

This chain joins TRBV2 and TRBJ1-2; D gene ambiguous. The CDR3 extends over 14 amino acids. The germline V gene encodes CDR1 SNHLY and CDR2 FYNNEI. Trimming cost V 8 bases and J 4 bases, with 17 bases left between them. CDR3 amino acids: CASRGEGTGYGYTF. Here the CDR3 DNA reads TGTGCCAGCCGTGGGGAGGGCACGGGCTATGGCTACACCTTC.